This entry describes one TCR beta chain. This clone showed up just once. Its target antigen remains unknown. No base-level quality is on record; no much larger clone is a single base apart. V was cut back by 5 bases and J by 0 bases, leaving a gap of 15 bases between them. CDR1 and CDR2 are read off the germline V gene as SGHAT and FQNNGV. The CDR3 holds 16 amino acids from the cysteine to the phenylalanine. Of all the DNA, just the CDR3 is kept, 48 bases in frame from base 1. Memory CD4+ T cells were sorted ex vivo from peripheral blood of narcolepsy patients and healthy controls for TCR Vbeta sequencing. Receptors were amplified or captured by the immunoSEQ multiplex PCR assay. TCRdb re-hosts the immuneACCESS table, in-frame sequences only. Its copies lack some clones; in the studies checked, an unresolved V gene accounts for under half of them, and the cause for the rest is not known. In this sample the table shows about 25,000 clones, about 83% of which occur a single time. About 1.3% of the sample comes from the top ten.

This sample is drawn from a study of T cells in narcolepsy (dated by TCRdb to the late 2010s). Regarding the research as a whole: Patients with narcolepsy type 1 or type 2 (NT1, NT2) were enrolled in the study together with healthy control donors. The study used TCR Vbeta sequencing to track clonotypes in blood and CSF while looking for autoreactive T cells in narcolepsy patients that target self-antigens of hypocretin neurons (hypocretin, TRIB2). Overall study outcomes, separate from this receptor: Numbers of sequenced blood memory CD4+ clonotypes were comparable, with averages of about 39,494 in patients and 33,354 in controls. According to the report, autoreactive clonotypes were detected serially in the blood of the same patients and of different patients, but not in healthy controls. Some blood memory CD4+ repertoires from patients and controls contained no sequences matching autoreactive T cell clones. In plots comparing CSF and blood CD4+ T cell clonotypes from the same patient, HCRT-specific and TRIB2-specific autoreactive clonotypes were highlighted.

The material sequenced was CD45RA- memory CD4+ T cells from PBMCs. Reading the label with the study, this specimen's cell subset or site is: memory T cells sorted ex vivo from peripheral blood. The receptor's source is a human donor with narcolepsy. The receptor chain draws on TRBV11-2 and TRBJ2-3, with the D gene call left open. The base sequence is TGTGCCAGCAGCCCAAGCCGTAGCAGAAGCACAGATACGCAGTATTTT. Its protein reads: CASSPSRSRSTDTQYF.